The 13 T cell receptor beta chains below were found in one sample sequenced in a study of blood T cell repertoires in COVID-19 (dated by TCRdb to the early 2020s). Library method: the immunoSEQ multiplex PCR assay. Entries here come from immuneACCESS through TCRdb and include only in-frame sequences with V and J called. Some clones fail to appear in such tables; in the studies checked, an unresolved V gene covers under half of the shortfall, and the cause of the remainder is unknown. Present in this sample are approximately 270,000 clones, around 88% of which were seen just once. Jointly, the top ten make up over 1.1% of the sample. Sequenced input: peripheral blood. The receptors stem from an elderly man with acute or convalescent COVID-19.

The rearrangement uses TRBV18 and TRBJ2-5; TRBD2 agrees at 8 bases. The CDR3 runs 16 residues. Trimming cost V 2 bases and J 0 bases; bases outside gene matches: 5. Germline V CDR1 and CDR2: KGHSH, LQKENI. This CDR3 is CASSPSTGGHQETQYF. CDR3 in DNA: TGTGCCAGCTCACCATCCACGGGGGGGCACCAAGAGACCCAGTACTTC.

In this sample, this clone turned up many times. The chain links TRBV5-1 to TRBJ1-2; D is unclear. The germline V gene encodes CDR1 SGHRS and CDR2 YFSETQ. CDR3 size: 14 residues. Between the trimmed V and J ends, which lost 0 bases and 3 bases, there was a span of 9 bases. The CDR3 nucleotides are TGCGCCAGCAGCTTGGGCGGTTTGGACTATGGCTACACCTTC. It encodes CASSLGGLDYGYTF. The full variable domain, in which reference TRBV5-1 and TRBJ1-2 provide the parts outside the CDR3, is KAGVTQTPRYLIKTRGQQVTLSCSPISGHRSVSWYQQTPGQGLQFLFEYFSETQRNKGNFPGRFSGRQFSNSRSEMNVSTLELGDSALYLCASSLGGLDYGYTFGSGTRLTVV.

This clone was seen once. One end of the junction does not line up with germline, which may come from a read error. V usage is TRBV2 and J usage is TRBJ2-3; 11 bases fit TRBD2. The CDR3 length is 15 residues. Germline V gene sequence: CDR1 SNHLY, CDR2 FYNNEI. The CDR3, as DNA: TGTGCCAGCAGTGAACTAGCGGGGGGCACATATACGCAGTATTTT. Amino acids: CASSELAGGTYTQYF.

As DNA, the CDR3 is TGTGCCAGCAGGCCAGGAATGGGAAACACCATATATTTT. Translating it yields CASRPGMGNTIYF. The chain recombines TRBV6-5 with TRBJ1-3, with D unclear. The CDR3 runs to 13 residues. Germline CDR1 reads MNHEY; CDR2 reads SVGAGI. Trimming stripped 6 bases from V and 4 bases from J, with 10 bases between.

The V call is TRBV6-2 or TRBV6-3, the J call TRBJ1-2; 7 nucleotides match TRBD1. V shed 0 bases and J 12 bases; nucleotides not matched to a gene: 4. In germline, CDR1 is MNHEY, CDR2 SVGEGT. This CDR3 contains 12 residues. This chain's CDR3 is CASSYSRQGNTF. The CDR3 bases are TGTGCCAGCAGTTACTCCCGACAGGGAAACACCTTC.

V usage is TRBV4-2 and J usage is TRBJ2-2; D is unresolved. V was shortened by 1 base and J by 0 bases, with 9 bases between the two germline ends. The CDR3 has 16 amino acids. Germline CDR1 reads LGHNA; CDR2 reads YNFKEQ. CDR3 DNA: TGTGCCAGCAGCCAAGGAAGCAGGCCGAACACCGGGGAGCTGTTTTTT. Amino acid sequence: CASSQGSRPNTGELFF.

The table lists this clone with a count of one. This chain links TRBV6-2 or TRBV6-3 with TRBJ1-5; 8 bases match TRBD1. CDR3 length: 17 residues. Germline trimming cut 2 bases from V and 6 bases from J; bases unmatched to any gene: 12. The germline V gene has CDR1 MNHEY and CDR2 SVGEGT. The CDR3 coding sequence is TGTGCCAGCAGTTACCCGGACAGGGTCCGAGGGGTTCAGCCCCAGCATTTT. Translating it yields CASSYPDRVRGVQPQHF.

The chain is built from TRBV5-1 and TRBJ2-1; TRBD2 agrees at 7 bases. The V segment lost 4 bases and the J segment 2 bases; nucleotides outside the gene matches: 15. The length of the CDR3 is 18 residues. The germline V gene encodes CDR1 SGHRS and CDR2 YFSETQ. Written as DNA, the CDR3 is TGCGCCAGCAGCCCGTCCCCCGCTAGCGGCCCTCCCTACAATGAGCAGTTCTTC. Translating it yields CASSPSPASGPPYNEQFF.

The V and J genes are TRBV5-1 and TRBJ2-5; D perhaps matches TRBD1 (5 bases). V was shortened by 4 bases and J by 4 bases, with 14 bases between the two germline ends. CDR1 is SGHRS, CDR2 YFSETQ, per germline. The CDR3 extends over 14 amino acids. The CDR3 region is CASSPLGVSETQYF. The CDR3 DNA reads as TGCGCCAGCAGCCCGCTAGGGGTTTCAGAGACCCAGTACTTC.

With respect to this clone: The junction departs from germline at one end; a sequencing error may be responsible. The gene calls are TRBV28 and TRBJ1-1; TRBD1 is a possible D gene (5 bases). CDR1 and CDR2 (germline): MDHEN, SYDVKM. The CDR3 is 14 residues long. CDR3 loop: CASNSRRGEKHPTF. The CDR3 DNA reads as TGTGCCAGCAATAGCCGGCGGGGGGAAAAACACCCCACCTTT. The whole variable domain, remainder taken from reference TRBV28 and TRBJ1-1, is DVKVTQSSRYLVKRTGEKVFLECVQDMDHENMFWYRQDPGLGLRLIYFSYDVKMKEKGDIPEGYSVSREKKERFSLILESASTNQTSMYLCASNSRRGEKHPTFGQGTRLTVV.

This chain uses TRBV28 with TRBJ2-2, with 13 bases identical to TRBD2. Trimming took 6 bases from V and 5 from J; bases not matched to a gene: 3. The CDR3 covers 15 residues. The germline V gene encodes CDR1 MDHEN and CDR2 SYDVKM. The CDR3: CASSRTSGRTGELFF. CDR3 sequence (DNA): TGTGCCAGCAGCAGGACTAGCGGGAGAACCGGGGAGCTGTTTTTT.

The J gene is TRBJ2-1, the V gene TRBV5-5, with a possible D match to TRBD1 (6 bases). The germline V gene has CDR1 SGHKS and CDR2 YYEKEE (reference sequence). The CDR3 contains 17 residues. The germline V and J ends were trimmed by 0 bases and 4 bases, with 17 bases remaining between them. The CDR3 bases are TGTGCCAGCAGCTTGGGGGCGGACAGAGGAGGATACAATGAGCAGTTCTTC. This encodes CASSLGADRGGYNEQFF.

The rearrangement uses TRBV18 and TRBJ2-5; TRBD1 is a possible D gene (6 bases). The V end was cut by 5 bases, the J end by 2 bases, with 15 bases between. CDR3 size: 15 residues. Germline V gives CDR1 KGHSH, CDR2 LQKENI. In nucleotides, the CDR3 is TGTGCCAGCTCAACGATCCCTGGACAGCAAGAGACCCAGTACTTC. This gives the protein CASSTIPGQQETQYF.